This record covers a single T cell receptor beta chain. The specificity of this receptor is unknown. No base qualities exist here, and no much larger clone lies one base off it. Receptors were amplified or captured by the immunoSEQ multiplex PCR assay. A mixture of 60 forward primers for TCR Vbeta segments and 13 reverse primers for TCR Jbeta segments was used in the multiplex PCR. Amplification of the CDR3 region of rearranged TCR beta genes was performed with a multiplex PCR assay on genomic DNA. The amplified TCR beta libraries were sequenced on the Illumina HiSeq System as 87-base-pair reads. Processing in the source paper ran as follows. Across the 700 or so repertoires, a later analysis counted 80 million or so unique TCR beta chains, approximately 12 million of which were shared by at least two donors. A nearest-neighbor algorithm error-corrected the raw reads and collapsed the reads into unique sequences, merging closely related sequences to remove PCR and sequencing errors. To assign V, D and J gene segments, CDR3 sequences were aligned to IMGT reference sequences. For a sequence to be retained, at least a six-nucleotide match to both a V gene segment and a J gene segment was required. A rearrangement was called productive if the CDR3 had no stop codons and remained in frame with V and J, and every other rearrangement was called non-productive. Following IMGT convention, CDR3 was defined as the stretch from the second conserved V-encoded cysteine to the conserved J-encoded phenylalanine. Sequences without an unambiguous match to a single V gene segment were excluded from the earlier analysis of about 600 of the donors. In an earlier analysis of roughly 500 of the donors, V segments were called functional above 56.7% productive rearrangements and were called segregating when the between-donor standard deviation exceeded 5%. A statistical classification framework was built to diagnose cytomegalovirus status from the catalog of TCR beta chain sequences. A later analysis assigned V and J genes by comparing TCR nucleotide sequences with IMGT/GENE-DB human TR gene sequences. The TCRdist pipeline was used in a later analysis to assign CDR3 sequences and most-parsimonious VDJ recombination scenarios. In a later analysis, every TCR beta chain was defined by the combination of its CDR3 amino acid sequence and its V-gene family, and reads without a unique V-gene family were dropped. As a way to deal with suspected cross-contamination and a sequencing artifact, a later analysis dropped nearly 600 nucleotide sequences that were highly shared and had low generation probability. In a later analysis, a clonal expansion index for each public chain was calculated from normalized within-repertoire ranks of inferred template counts. In a later analysis, generation probabilities were computed with a VDJ recombination model fitted to out-of-frame rearrangements, and the resulting probabilities were checked against IGoR. In a later analysis, TCR-TCR, TCR-HLA and TCR-CMV co-occurrence was scored with hypergeometric tests, and a repertoire-size bias correction was applied to TCR pairs. A later analysis estimated false discovery rates by permuting HLA or CMV assignments 20 times. A later analysis grouped co-occurring TCRs with DBSCAN, adding TCRdist sequence similarity when clustering within HLA-allele-positive subsets. For co-occurrence clustering, repertoires with fewer than 30,000 or more than 120,000 public chains were excluded, along with five repertoires with anomalous nucleotide sharing. In its TCRdb copy, this immuneACCESS table keeps in-frame sequences only and misses some clones. Where compared with another copy, unresolved V genes explain less than half of these, and the others have no known cause. V and J calls and clone size are those listed in that table; D and trimming were worked out from the DNA. The table for this sample lists 99,000 or so clones; about 16% of them were counted only once. Around 0.9% of the sample comes from the top ten.

This record belongs to a study of cytomegalovirus exposure and HLA in healthy donors (TCRdb year 2017). Turning to the overall study: According to an earlier analysis of 450 to 650 of the donors, 150 million to 200 million T cells yielded 90 million to 140 million unique TCR beta sequences and 276 Gb of sequence data. Of the roughly 430 genotyped donors, around 81% fell in the genetic ancestry cluster associated with self-reported Caucasian donors. Genome-wide SNP genotypes for about 65% of the roughly 670 donors were used in a later genetic analysis, which treated that subset as a discovery cohort. Donor age, sex, ethnicity and CMV serostatus were compiled together with the repertoire data. The T cell repertoires of around 670 subjects were profiled by immunosequencing and related to cytomegalovirus serostatus. The study was designed to test whether signatures of past pathogen exposure could be identified by cataloging public T cell receptors. Along with the roughly 700-subject first cohort, a separate validation cohort of about 110 different subjects was used. To study patterns of TCR occurrence, a later analysis re-analyzed previously published TCR beta repertoires from 550 to 800 donors and added high-resolution HLA genotyping. The number of donors typed differed by locus, with roughly 620-630 for A, B, C, DRB1 and DQB1, roughly 520 for DQA1, under 610 for DPA1, and about 450 for DPB1. An earlier analysis of fewer than 750 of the donors used high-throughput TCR beta sequencing to judge whether each TCR beta V gene segment behaved as functional or pseudogenic. An early release covering roughly 600 HLA-typed donors comprised about 300 gigabases of sequencing data and approximately 85 million unique TCR sequences. Rather than using new phenotypic data, the later analysis identified candidate immune exposures from TCR beta sequences and from how often those sequences occurred across donors. Every repertoire in the discovery cohort had been generated on one and the same sequencing platform. Four to six DR-DQ haplotypes were handled as single units for association and clustering, since linkage in the cohort was strong. On average, roughly 200,000 unique TCR beta nucleotide sequences were sequenced per donor among roughly 430 genotyped donors of the cohort, with 15% to 20% of those sequences being non-productive. HLA typing covered class I and class II loci at four-digit resolution. High-throughput TCR immunosequencing, statistical association of individual TCRs with disease status, and machine learning were combined to predict cytomegalovirus infection status. The paper as a whole reports these results and caveats: A later analysis found that TCR association rates varied across HLA loci, with DRB1 alleles showing the most associated TCRs and HLA-C alleles the fewest. Broadly in line with IMGT annotations, most TCR beta V segments showed up in productive rearrangements about 87% or about 30% of the time in an earlier analysis of 587 of the donors. According to a later genetic analysis, donors in an Asian-associated ancestry cluster had fewer N-insertions in productive TCRs than the roughly 670-donor mean. Because HLA typing was missing for some donors at each locus, association tests included only the typed subset. CMV serostatus was the only immune exposure information available for the cohort. A further reported finding was that TCR beta sequences accurately predicted the HLA-A and HLA-B alleles for most subjects in the first cohort. Across donors, most TCR sequences were observed very rarely, whereas some public TCRs were present in many individuals. Because the 87-base-pair reads could not distinguish some IMGT-functional V segments, including TRBV6-2 and TRBV6-3, those segments were excluded. Presence/absence analyses assumed roughly uniform sequencing depth across donors, an assumption that may not hold. The authors suggested that the approach could potentially be extended to other disease states and immunological phenotypes. According to a later analysis, most CMV-associated TCR beta chains appeared to be HLA-restricted, and the HLA associations seemed to be driven largely by CMV exposure. Because counts were too low, about 17 rarely observed V segments, including chromosome 9 orphons, were excluded from the earlier analysis of 587 of the donors. A cluster of highly shared sequence variants was judged likely to be a technical artifact of the sequencing pipeline. Linkage disequilibrium might explain the correlated functional status among segregating V segments, but an unknown experimental factor could not be ruled out. Strong co-occurrence of HLA alleles, especially DR and DQ, made assigning TCR associations to individual alleles difficult. The study listed 170 or so TCR beta chains as associated with cytomegalovirus. In a later analysis, HLA-associated TCR beta chains showed more clonal expansion and lower generation probabilities than non-associated chains that were equally common. Three of the identified cytomegalovirus-associated TCR beta chains were confirmed in vitro to be specific for cytomegalovirus antigens. Specific HLA alleles were associated with about 17,000 TCR beta sequences at a false discovery rate of 0.05 in a later analysis. The classifier was reported to diagnose cytomegalovirus status with high specificity and sensitivity in both the original and validation cohorts. Several of the top co-occurrence clusters appeared to be linked to parvovirus B19, influenza, CMV and Epstein-Barr virus, according to a later analysis. This cohort had only TCR beta chains sequenced, and the lack of alpha or paired-chain data limited which features could be detected. V-gene and J-gene trimming of TCR beta chains was associated with a missense DCLRE1C variant in a later genetic analysis, and the association was replicated in an independent cohort.

Ends trimmed: V by 3 bases, J by 5 bases; bases unmatched to a gene: 8. CDR1 and CDR2, per the germline V gene, are SGHDN and FVKESK. The CDR3, cysteine through phenylalanine, is 15 amino acids long. Just the 45-base CDR3 DNA is kept, in frame starting at base 1. The cohort consisted of some 670 healthy bone marrow donors. Cohort members were all nominally healthy when sampled, although unrecorded immune exposures were likely present. The donor was CMV seronegative and belonged to the group of 350 or so seronegative cohort members. Each donor provided a peripheral blood sample, and peripheral blood mononuclear cells were used for TCR beta sequencing. The Qiagen DNeasy Blood Extraction Kit was used to extract genomic DNA from the blood cell samples.

The sequencing sample was made of PBMCs. The chain uses TRBV14 and TRBJ1-1; TRBD1 lines up with 8 middle nucleotides. This sequence was found in a female donor in good health and CMV-seronegative. The DNA is as follows: TGTGCCAGCAGCCAGTTCACAGGGGGAAAAACTGAAGCTTTCTTT. Translated, this gives CASSQFTGGKTEAFF.